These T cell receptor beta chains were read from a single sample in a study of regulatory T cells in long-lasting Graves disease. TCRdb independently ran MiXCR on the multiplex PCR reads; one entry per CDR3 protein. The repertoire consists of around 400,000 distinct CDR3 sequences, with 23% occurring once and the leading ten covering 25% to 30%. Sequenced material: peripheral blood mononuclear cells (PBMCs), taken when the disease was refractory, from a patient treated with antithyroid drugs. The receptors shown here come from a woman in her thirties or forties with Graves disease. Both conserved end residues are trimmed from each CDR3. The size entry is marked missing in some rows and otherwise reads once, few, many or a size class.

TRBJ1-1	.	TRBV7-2	ASSFDGGLGTEAF
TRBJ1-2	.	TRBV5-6	ASSSTGTGNYGYT
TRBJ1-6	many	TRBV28	AAGYNSPLH
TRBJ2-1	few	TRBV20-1	SASYGTSGSPGQF
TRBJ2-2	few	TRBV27	ASSSGLAGGYGELF
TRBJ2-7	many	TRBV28	ASKGELWLEQY
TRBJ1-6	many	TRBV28	ASSFSGTGVSPLH
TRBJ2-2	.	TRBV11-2	ASGTSGSNTGELF
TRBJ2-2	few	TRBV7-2	ASSSIGNTGELF
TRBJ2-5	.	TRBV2	ASSPRISGRAGETQY
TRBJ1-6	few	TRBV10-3	AISEGPYNSPLH